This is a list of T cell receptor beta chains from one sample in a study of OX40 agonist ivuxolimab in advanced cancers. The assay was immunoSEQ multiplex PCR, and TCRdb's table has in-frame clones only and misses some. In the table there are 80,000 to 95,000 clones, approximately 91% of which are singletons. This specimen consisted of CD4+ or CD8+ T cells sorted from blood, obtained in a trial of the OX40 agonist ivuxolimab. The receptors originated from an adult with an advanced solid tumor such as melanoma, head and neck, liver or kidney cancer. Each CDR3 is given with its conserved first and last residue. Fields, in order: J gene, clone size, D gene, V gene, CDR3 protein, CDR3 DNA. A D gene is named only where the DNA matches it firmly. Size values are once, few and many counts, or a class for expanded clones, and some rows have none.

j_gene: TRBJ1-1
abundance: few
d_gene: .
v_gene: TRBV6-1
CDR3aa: CASLLTLNTEAFF
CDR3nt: TGTGCCAGCCTCCTTACCCTTAACACTGAAGCTTTCTTT

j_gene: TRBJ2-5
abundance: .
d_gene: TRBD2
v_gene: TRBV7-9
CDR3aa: CASSPVVGGRETQYF
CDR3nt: TGTGCCAGCAGCCCGGTGGTGGGAGGGCGCGAGACCCAGTACTTC

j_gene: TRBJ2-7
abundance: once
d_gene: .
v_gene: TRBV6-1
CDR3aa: CASSERGYEQYF
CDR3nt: TGTGCCAGCAGTGAACGGGGCTACGAGCAGTACTTC

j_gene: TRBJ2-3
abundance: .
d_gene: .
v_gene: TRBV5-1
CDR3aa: CASSSGGRGSTDTQYF
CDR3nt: TGCGCCAGCAGCTCCGGGGGCAGGGGTTCGACAGATACGCAGTATTTT

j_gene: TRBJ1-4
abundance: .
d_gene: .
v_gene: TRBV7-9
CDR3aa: CASSRNRNGEEKLFF
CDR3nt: TGTGCCAGCAGCCGAAACAGGAATGGGGAGGAAAAACTGTTTTTT

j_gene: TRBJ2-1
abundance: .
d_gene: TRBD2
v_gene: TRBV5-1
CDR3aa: CASSPTSGGAPYNEQFF
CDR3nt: TGCGCCAGCAGCCCGACTAGCGGGGGAGCTCCCTACAATGAGCAGTTCTTC

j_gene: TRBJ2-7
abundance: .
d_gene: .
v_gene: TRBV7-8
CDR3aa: CASSLVLGYEQYF
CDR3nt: TGTGCCAGCAGCTTAGTGCTAGGCTACGAGCAGTACTTC

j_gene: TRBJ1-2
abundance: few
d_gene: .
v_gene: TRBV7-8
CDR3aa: CASSLMDLSSGGYTF
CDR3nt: TGTGCCAGCAGCTTAATGGATCTTTCAAGTGGTGGCTACACCTTC

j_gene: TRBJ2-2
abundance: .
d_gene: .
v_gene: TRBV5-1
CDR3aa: CASSLTAGYTGELFF
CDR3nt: TGCGCCAGCAGCTTGACGGCAGGATACACCGGGGAGCTGTTTTTT

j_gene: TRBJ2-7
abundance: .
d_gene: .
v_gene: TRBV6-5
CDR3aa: CASSTSDYEQYF
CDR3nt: TGTGCCAGCTCCACGAGTGACTACGAGCAGTACTTC

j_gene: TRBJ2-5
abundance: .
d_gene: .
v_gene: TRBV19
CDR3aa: CASSTTRGETQYF
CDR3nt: TGTGCCAGTAGTACTACTAGAGGGGAGACCCAGTACTTC

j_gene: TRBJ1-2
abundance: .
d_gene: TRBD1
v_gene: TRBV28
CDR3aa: CASRIPGQGGYGYTF
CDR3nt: TGTGCCAGCAGAATCCCAGGACAGGGTGGCTATGGCTACACCTTC

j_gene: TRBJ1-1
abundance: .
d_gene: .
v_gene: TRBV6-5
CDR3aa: CASSYSIGGNTEAFF
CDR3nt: TGTGCCAGCAGTTACTCGATTGGGGGGAACACTGAAGCTTTCTTT

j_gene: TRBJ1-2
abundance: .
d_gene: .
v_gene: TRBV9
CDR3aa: CASSRGRTNYGYTF
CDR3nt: TGTGCCAGCAGCCGGGGCCGCACTAACTATGGCTACACCTTC

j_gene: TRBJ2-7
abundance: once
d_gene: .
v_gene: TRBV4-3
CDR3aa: CASSLTVIETYEQYF
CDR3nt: TGCGCCAGCAGCCTTACAGTAATCGAAACCTACGAGCAGTACTTC

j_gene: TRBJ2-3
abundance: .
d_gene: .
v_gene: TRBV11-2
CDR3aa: CASSSEEGVTQYF
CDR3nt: TGTGCCAGCAGCTCAGAAGAGGGGGTTACGCAGTATTTT

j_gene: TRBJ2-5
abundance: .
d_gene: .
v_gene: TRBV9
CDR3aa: CASGGAAETQYF
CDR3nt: TGTGCCAGCGGGGGGGCCGCAGAGACCCAGTACTTC

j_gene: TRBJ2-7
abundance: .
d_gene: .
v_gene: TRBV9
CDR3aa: CASSPQDYNAHYEQYF
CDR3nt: TGTGCCAGCAGTCCACAAGATTATAACGCCCACTACGAGCAGTACTTC

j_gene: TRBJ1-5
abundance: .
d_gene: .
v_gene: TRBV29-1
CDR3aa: CSVAGGNQPQHF
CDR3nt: TGCAGCGTTGCGGGGGGCAATCAGCCCCAGCATTTT

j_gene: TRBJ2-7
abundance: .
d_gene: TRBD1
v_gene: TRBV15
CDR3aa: CATTDVGGQGAREQYF
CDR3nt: TGTGCCACCACCGACGTAGGGGGACAGGGGGCGCGAGAGCAGTACTTC

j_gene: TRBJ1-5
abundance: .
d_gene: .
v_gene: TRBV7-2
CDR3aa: CASSSDAYSNQPQHF
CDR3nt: TGTGCCAGCAGCTCTGACGCCTATAGCAATCAGCCCCAGCATTTT

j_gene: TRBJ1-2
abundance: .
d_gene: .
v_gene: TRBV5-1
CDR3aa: CASSFDPPPAFYGYTF
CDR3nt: TGCGCCAGCAGCTTCGACCCACCTCCAGCCTTTTATGGCTACACCTTC

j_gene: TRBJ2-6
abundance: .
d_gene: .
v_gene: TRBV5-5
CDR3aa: CASSLEGRGANVLTF
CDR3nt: TGTGCCAGCAGCTTGGAGGGCCGTGGGGCCAACGTCCTGACTTTC

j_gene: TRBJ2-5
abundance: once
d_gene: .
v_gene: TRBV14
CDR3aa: CASSQVVGSGRETQYF
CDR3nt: TGTGCCAGCAGCCAAGTAGTCGGATCGGGGCGAGAGACCCAGTACTTC

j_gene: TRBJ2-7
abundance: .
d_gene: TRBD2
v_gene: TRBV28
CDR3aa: CASSFSTTSLFYEQYF
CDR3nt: TGTGCCAGCAGTTTCTCCACGACTAGCCTATTCTACGAGCAGTACTTC

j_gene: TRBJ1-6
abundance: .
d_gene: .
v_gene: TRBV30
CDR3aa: CAWSPQGSSYNSPLHF
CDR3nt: TGTGCCTGGAGTCCGCAGGGGAGCTCCTATAATTCACCCCTCCACTTT

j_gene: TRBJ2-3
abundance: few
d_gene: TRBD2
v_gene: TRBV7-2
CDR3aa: CASSFNLGLAGIADTQYF
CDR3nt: TGTGCCAGCAGCTTCAACCTGGGACTAGCGGGAATAGCAGATACGCAGTATTTT

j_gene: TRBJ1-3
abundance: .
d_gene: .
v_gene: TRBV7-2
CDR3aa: CASSSRLLVSGNTIYF
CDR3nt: TGTGCCAGCAGCTCAAGGCTCCTCGTCTCGGGAAACACCATATATTTT

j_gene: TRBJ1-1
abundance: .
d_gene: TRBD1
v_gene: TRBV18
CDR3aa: CASSHTGQGGTEAFF
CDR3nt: TGTGCCAGCTCACACACTGGACAGGGTGGAACTGAAGCTTTCTTT

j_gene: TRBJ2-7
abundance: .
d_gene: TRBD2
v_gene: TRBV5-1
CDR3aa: CASSLAGGRTYEQYF
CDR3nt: TGCGCCAGCAGCTTAGCGGGAGGTAGAACCTACGAGCAGTACTTC

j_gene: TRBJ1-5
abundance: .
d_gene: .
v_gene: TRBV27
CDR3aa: CASSLSPTRGHNQPQHF
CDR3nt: TGTGCCAGCAGTTTATCACCCACGAGGGGCCACAATCAGCCCCAGCATTTT

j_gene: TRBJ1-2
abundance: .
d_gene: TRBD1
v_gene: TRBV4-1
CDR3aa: CASSQPSGDRGRKEYGYTF
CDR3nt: TGCGCCAGCAGCCAACCTTCGGGGGACAGGGGGCGGAAGGAATATGGCTACACCTTC

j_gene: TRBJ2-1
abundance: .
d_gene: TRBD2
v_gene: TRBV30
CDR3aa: CAWSRSSGAREQFF
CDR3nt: TGTGCCTGGAGTAGGTCTAGCGGGGCTCGTGAGCAGTTCTTC

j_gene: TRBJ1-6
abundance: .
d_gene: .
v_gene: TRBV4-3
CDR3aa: CASSQDPGGGSPLHF
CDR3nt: TGCGCCAGCAGCCAAGATCCGGGGGGGGGTTCACCCCTCCACTTT

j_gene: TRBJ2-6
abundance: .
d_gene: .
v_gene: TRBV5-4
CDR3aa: CASSPGVTTAGANVLTF
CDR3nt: TGTGCCAGCAGCCCCGGGGTCACGACCGCTGGGGCCAACGTCCTGACTTTC

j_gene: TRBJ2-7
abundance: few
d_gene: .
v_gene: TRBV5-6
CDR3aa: CASSLRDEQYF
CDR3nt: TGTGCCAGCAGCTTGCGTGACGAGCAGTACTTC

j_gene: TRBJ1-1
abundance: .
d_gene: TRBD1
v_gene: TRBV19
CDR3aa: CASAGTGGYTEAFF
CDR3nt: TGTGCCAGTGCCGGGACAGGGGGTTACACTGAAGCTTTCTTT

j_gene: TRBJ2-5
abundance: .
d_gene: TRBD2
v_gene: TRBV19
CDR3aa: CASSSSGRRIQETQYF
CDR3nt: TGTGCCAGTAGTTCTAGCGGGAGGAGGATCCAAGAGACCCAGTACTTC

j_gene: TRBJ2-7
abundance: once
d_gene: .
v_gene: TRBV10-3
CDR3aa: CAISESIISEQYF
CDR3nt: TGTGCCATCAGTGAGTCGATTATTTCAGAGCAGTACTTC

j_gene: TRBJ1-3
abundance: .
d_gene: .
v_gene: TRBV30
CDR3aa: CAWTKGGNTIYF
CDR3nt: TGTGCCTGGACCAAGGGGGGAAACACCATATATTTT

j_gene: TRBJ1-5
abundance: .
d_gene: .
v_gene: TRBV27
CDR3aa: CASGGDNLNQPQHF
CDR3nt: TGTGCCAGCGGCGGGGACAACCTGAATCAGCCCCAGCATTTT

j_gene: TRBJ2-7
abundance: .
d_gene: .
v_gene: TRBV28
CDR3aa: CASSLNPGGLYEQYF
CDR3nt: TGTGCCAGCAGTCTAAACCCGGGCGGTTTATACGAGCAGTACTTC

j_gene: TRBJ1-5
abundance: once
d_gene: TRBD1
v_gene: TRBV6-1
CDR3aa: CASTRGDSNQPQHF
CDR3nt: TGTGCCAGCACCAGGGGGGATAGCAATCAGCCCCAGCATTTT

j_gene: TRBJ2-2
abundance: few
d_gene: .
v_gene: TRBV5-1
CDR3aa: CASSLVPLDEELFF
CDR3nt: TGCGCCAGCAGCTTGGTTCCTCTGGATGAGGAGCTGTTTTTT

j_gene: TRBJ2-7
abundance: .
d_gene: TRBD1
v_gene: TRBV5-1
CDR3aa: CASSGTGGEQYF
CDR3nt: TGCGCCAGCAGCGGAACAGGGGGCGAGCAGTACTTC

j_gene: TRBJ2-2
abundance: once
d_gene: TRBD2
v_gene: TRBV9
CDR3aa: CASSAGLAGATNTGELFF
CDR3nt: TGTGCCAGCAGCGCAGGACTAGCGGGAGCTACGAACACCGGGGAGCTGTTTTTT

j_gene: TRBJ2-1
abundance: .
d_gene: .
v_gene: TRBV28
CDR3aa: CASSFGPTRYNEQFF
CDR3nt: TGTGCCAGCAGTTTTGGACCAACCCGCTACAATGAGCAGTTCTTC

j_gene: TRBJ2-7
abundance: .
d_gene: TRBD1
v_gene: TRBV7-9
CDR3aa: CASSYRGVHEQYF
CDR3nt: TGTGCCAGCAGTTACAGGGGTGTCCACGAGCAGTACTTC

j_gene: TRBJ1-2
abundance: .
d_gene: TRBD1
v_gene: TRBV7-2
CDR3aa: CASSSRRTGVDGYTF
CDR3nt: TGTGCCAGCAGCTCACGGAGGACAGGGGTTGACGGCTACACCTTC

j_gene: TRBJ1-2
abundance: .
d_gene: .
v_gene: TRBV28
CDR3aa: CASSLDAGRGGYGYTF
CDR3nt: TGTGCCAGCAGTTTAGATGCGGGGAGGGGCGGCTATGGCTACACCTTC

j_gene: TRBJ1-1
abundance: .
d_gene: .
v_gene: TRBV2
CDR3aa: CASSGDGEAFF
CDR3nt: TGTGCCAGCAGTGGGGACGGTGAAGCTTTCTTT

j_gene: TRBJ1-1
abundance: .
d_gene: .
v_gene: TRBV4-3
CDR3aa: CASSQDGVQTNTEAFF
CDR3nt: TGCGCCAGCAGCCAAGATGGTGTCCAGACGAACACTGAAGCTTTCTTT

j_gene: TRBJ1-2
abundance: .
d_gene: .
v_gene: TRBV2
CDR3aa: CASSDGGALAYGYTF
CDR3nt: TGTGCCAGCAGTGATGGCGGGGCGCTGGCCTATGGCTACACCTTC

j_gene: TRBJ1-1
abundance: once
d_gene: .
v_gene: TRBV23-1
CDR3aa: CASSPNMGDGRVNTEAFF
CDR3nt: TGCGCCAGCAGTCCCAACATGGGGGACGGCAGGGTGAACACTGAAGCTTTCTTT